These 6 T cell receptor beta chains share one sample of origin, sequenced in a study of shared clonotypes between healthy human individuals. Here immunoSEQ multiplex PCR was the method, and the copy in TCRdb shows in-frame clones only, minus some. The table has approximately 2.3 million clones, approximately 93% seen once. The sample consisted of naive CD4+ T cells from PBMCs. The subset denotes: CD45RA+ positively selected. These receptor sequences come from a young man in good health. Some clones in this sample may be carry-over from other donors' samples.

The chain uses TRBV7-2 and TRBJ2-7, with a tentative D call TRBD2 (5 bases). The V end lost 5 bases, the J end lost 3 bases, and 20 bases lay between the germline ends. CDR1 and CDR2 from the germline V gene are SGHTA and FQGNSA. The CDR3 has 16 amino acids. The CDR3 DNA follows: TGTGCCAGCAGCCACGAAGCCCAGGCGGGTAGCTACGAGCAGTACTTC. It codes for CASSHEAQAGSYEQYF.

With regard to this clone: The junction does not match germline at one end; this may be a read error. V usage is TRBV28 and J usage is TRBJ1-2; D call uncertain. Germline values: CDR1 MDHEN, CDR2 SYDVKM. This CDR3 contains 13 residues. CDR3 sequence: CASSIPWQQARRF. CDR3 nucleotide sequence: TGTGCCAGCAGTATTCCGTGGCAGCAAGCCCGCAGGTTC.

V and J are TRBV28 and TRBJ2-1; 7 nucleotides align to TRBD2. The J segment lost 3 bases and the V segment lost 8 bases, leaving 10 bases of the junction unmatched. Germline CDR1 is MDHEN and CDR2 is SYDVKM. CDR3 length equals 15 residues. The CDR3 DNA is TGTGCCAGCCGTGGGGCGGGAGAGGTCTACAATGAGCAGTTCTTC. It yields the protein CASRGAGEVYNEQFF. Drawing the rest from reference TRBV28 and TRBJ2-1, the complete variable domain is DVKVTQSSRYLVKRTGEKVFLECVQDMDHENMFWYRQDPGLGLRLIYFSYDVKMKEKGDIPEGYSVSREKKERFSLILESASTNQTSMYLCASRGAGEVYNEQFFGPGTRLTVL.

The J gene is TRBJ2-7, the V gene TRBV4-2, with a weak D call TRBD2 (5 bases). The V gene's germline CDR1 is LGHNA and CDR2 YNFKEQ. V gave up 3 bases and J gave up 0 bases, with 12 bases separating them. The CDR3 covers 15 residues. The CDR3 is CASSHRAEHSYEQYF. CDR3 in DNA: TGTGCCAGCAGCCACCGAGCGGAACACTCCTACGAGCAGTACTTC.

The chain carries TRBV5-1 and TRBJ2-1; no firm D call. The CDR3 has 13 amino acids. In germline, CDR1 is SGHRS, CDR2 YFSETQ. With 4 bases removed from V and 10 bases from J, the gap between germline ends came to 15 bases. Here the CDR3 DNA reads TGCGCCAGCAGCATGGACGCTCTTCGGGAGCAGTTCTTC. Its protein product is CASSMDALREQFF.

The rearrangement links TRBV29-1 to TRBJ1-1, with 7 bases that match TRBD1. Germline V gene data show CDR1 as SQVTM and CDR2 as ANQGSEA. The CDR3 sequence is 15 residues long. The J segment lost 7 bases and the V segment lost 4 bases, leaving 15 bases of the junction unmatched. CDR3 DNA sequence: TGCAGCGTTGCTTCCTTGGGACAGCTAAATATTGAAGCTTTCTTT. It translates to CSVASLGQLNIEAFF.